Shown below are 24 T cell receptor beta chains from a single sample sequenced in a study of CD8+ T cells in alopecia areata. Treatment meaning: oral pan-JAK inhibitor, 5-10 mg twice daily. RNA, once extracted, was reverse transcribed into cDNA for use as the sequencing template. Libraries were prepared by immunoSEQ multiplex PCR; TCRdb keeps only in-frame clonotypes and omits some of them. The repertoire holds some 95,000 clones, with about 40% as singletons. The sequences come from CD8+ T cells sorted from blood, collected at week 24, from a patient treated with tofacitinib. Receptors originate from a human donor with alopecia areata.

Only a few counts were recorded for this clone. The likely explanation is a read error, given a far larger clone one base away. The V gene is TRBV5-6, the J gene TRBJ2-7; TRBD2 aligns across 8 bases. After removal of 1 base from V and 3 bases from J, the junction contained 3 bases not matched to a gene. From germline, CDR1 is SGHDT and CDR2 YYEEEE. The CDR3 covers 14 residues. The CDR3 reads CASSLTSGNYEQYF. The DNA for the CDR3 is TGTGCCAGCAGCTTGACTAGCGGTAACTACGAGCAGTACTTC.

The rearrangement joins TRBV6-6 to TRBJ2-5, with D unclear. The CDR3 extends over 16 amino acids. Germline CDR1 reads MNHNY; CDR2 reads SVGAGI (reference sequence). Deletions cut 0 bases from V and 5 bases from J, with 16 bases between. CDR3 amino acids: CASSYSFALKEETQYF. The CDR3 DNA reads TGTGCCAGCAGTTACTCGTTCGCACTGAAGGAGGAGACCCAGTACTTC.

The chain joins TRBV4-1 to TRBJ1-1; D gene unclear. Trimming took 0 bases from V and 4 from J, leaving 12 bases between them. CDR1 and CDR2 from the germline V gene are MGHRA and YSYEKL. The CDR3 is 15 residues long. The CDR3 DNA follows: TGCGCCAGCAGCCAAGATCCGGTGAGTATCACTGAAGCTTTCTTT. Amino acid sequence: CASSQDPVSITEAFF.

This clone was seen more than once but under ten times. This chain connects TRBV7-8 to TRBJ1-1; TRBD1 might be the D (5 bases). The CDR3 has 15 residues. Germline V gene sequence: CDR1 SGHVS, CDR2 FQNEAQ. Trimming pared 2 bases from V and 7 bases from J, leaving 17 bases between. The CDR3 DNA reads as TGTGCCAGCAGCTTATCCCCATCAGGGTCCGGTGAAGCTTTCTTT. Its translation: CASSLSPSGSGEAFF. Full variable domain (rest looked up from reference TRBV7-8 and TRBJ1-1): GAGVSQSPRYKVAKRGQDVALRCDPISGHVSLFWYQQALGQGPEFLTYFQNEAQLDKSGLPSDRFFAERPEGSVSTLKIQRTQQEDSAVYLCASSLSPSGSGEAFFGQGTRLTVV.

This rearrangement joins TRBV9 to TRBJ2-7, with 8 bases that match TRBD1. The CDR3 is made up of 15 amino acids. The V segment lost 2 bases and the J segment 4 bases; nucleotides outside the gene matches: 8. The germline V gene has CDR1 SGDLS and CDR2 YYNGEE. CDR3 sequence: CASSVGTGSSYEQYF. CDR3 DNA: TGTGCCAGCAGCGTGGGGACAGGATCCTCTTACGAGCAGTACTTC.

The genes are TRBV9 and TRBJ1-1; possibly TRBD1 for D (6 bases). The CDR3 has 13 amino acids. Trimming cost V 3 bases and J 3 bases, with 9 bases left between them. The V gene's germline CDR1 is SGDLS and CDR2 YYNGEE. This CDR3 reads CASSAAGDTEAFF. Here the CDR3 DNA reads TGTGCCAGCAGCGCCGCAGGGGACACTGAAGCTTTCTTT.

This clone was detected a few times. This chain joins TRBV4-3 and TRBJ2-3, with D unclear. The CDR3 is 13 amino acids. CDR1 is LGHNA, CDR2 YSLEER, per germline. The V gene lost 0 bases and the J gene lost 4 bases, with 5 bases spanning the gap. CDR3 DNA: TGCGCCAGCAGCCAAGAGGAGCCAGATACGCAGTATTTT. This codes for CASSQEEPDTQYF.

The CDR3, as DNA: TGTGCCAGCGCCGGTAGCGGATACACCGGGGAGCTGTTTTTT. It is translated as CASAGSGYTGELFF. V usage is TRBV11-2 and J usage is TRBJ2-2, with D possibly TRBD2 on 6 matching bases. The germline V and J ends were trimmed by 8 bases and 3 bases, with 13 bases remaining between them. This CDR3 comprises 14 residues. The germline gives CDR1 SGHAT, CDR2 FQNNGV.

The chain has TRBV11-2 and TRBJ2-2; D is undetermined. V dropped 3 bases and J dropped 4 bases, with 3 bases sitting between them. The CDR3 sequence is 12 residues long. Germline CDR1 reads SGHAT; CDR2 reads FQNNGV. The CDR3 sequence: CASSFATGELFF. CDR3 DNA: TGTGCCAGCAGCTTCGCCACCGGGGAGCTGTTTTTT.

J is TRBJ2-1 and V is TRBV15; 7 bases line up with TRBD2. The CDR3 length is 15 residues. Germline V gene sequence: CDR1 LNHNV, CDR2 YYDKDF (reference sequence). J lost 2 bases, V lost 3 bases, and 4 bases had no gene match. DNA for the CDR3: TGTGCCACCAGCAGTGGCGGGAGTCCCTACAATGAGCAGTTCTTC. Translating gives CATSSGGSPYNEQFF.

The chain joins TRBV9 to TRBJ2-1; perhaps TRBD2 as D (6 bases). V was clipped by 3 bases and J by 7 bases, with 8 bases between them. The CDR3 length is 12 residues. CDR1 and CDR2 (germline): SGDLS, YYNGEE. The CDR3 protein is CASSELANEQFF. The CDR3 DNA sequence: TGTGCCAGCAGCGAACTAGCAAATGAGCAGTTCTTC.

The rearrangement uses TRBV9 and TRBJ2-5, with D hard to call. The CDR3 has 12 amino acids. Deletions cut 5 bases from V and 0 bases from J, with 5 bases between. The germline V gene encodes CDR1 SGDLS and CDR2 YYNGEE. The CDR3 here is CASRRDQETQYF. CDR3 coding DNA: TGTGCCAGCAGACGGGACCAAGAGACCCAGTACTTC.

A few counts support this clone. The CDR3 reads CASSTGQGEQPQHF. For the CDR3, the DNA is TGTGCCAGCAGCACCGGACAGGGTGAGCAGCCCCAGCATTTT. The chain carries TRBV9 and TRBJ1-5, with 8 bases aligning to TRBD1. Looked up from germline, CDR1 is SGDLS and CDR2 is YYNGEE. The V segment lost 4 bases and the J segment 7 bases; nucleotides outside the gene matches: 7. This CDR3 has 14 amino acids.

This clone was counted a few times. The chain uses TRBV23-1 and TRBJ1-5, with 9 positions matching TRBD1. TRBV23-1 is given ORF status, its function remaining uncertain. The junction had 5 bases not matched to a gene; V was cut back by 3 bases and J by 5 bases. There are 15 residues in the CDR3. This CDR3 reads CASSQGQGGYQPQHF. DNA of the CDR3: TGCGCCAGCAGTCAGGGACAGGGAGGGTATCAGCCCCAGCATTTT.

This clone was seen only once. J is TRBJ2-5 and V is TRBV30; no firm D call. The CDR3 extends over 16 amino acids. Deletions cut 0 bases from V and 5 bases from J, with 19 bases between. Germline CDR1 and CDR2: GTSNPN and SVGIG (reference sequence). CDR3 sequence: CAWSVRRDSLQETQYF. In nucleotides, the CDR3 is TGTGCCTGGAGTGTACGGCGAGACTCCTTGCAGGAGACCCAGTACTTC.

The chain recombines TRBV2 with TRBJ2-5; either TRBD1 or TRBD2 may fit D (5 bases each). The J call may not be correct, given that the DNA end is closer to TRBJ2-7. This CDR3 comprises 14 residues. Germline values: CDR1 SNHLY, CDR2 FYNNEI. The CDR3 DNA sequence: TGTGCCAGCAGTGAACGGGGCTCCAACTACGAGCAGTACTTC. Residues: CASSERGSNYEQYF.

The chain combines TRBV6-1 with TRBJ2-1; 9 nucleotides match TRBD1. CDR3 size: 15 residues. Germline V gives CDR1 MNHNS, CDR2 SASEGT. V was pared by 1 base and J by 7 bases, with 5 bases of the junction left unmatched. The CDR3 nucleotides read TGTGCCAGCAGTGAAGATCCGGGACAGGGAAATGAGCAGTTCTTC. As protein: CASSEDPGQGNEQFF.

J is TRBJ2-1 and V is TRBV6-1; no clear D. V lost 4 bases and J 13 bases, leaving 2 bases between the germline ends. The CDR3 has 8 residues. Germline CDR1 is MNHNS and CDR2 is SASEGT. This chain's CDR3 is CASSVQFF. The CDR3 DNA reads TGTGCCAGCAGTGTACAGTTCTTC.

Worth noting for this clone: Other nucleotide sequences in the sample specify the same CDR3. The V call is TRBV7-9, the J call TRBJ1-1, with a weak D call TRBD1 (6 bases). The germline V gene has CDR1 SEHNR and CDR2 FQNEAQ (reference sequence). The CDR3 totals 12 residues. Trimming removed 1 base at V and 6 bases at J, with 6 bases between. As DNA, the CDR3 is TGTGCCAGCAGCTTAGGGGGGCCTGAAGCTTTCTTT. As protein: CASSLGGPEAFF. The entire variable domain, with the rest obtained from reference TRBV7-9 and TRBJ1-1, is as follows: DTGVSQNPRHKITKRGQNVTFRCDPISEHNRLYWYRQTLGQGPEFLTYFQNEAQLEKSRLLSDRFSAERPKGSFSTLEIQRTEQGDSAMYLCASSLGGPEAFFGQGTRLTVV.

The V gene is TRBV4-1, the J gene TRBJ2-5; D possibly corresponds to TRBD2 (6 bases). This CDR3 is 17 amino acids long. Germline CDR1 is MGHRA and CDR2 is YSYEKL. Deletions cut 2 bases from V and 5 bases from J, with 21 bases between. This chain's CDR3 is CASSQFLGRDRVETQYF. The CDR3 nucleotides read TGCGCCAGCAGCCAATTCCTGGGGCGGGATCGGGTGGAGACCCAGTACTTC.

The DNA for the CDR3 is TGTGCCAGCAGCTTAAACACCAATCAGCCCCAGCATTTT. It codes for CASSLNTNQPQHF. The chain has TRBV7-9 and TRBJ1-5; D remains unclear. Germline V gene lookup returns CDR1 SEHNR and CDR2 FQNEAQ (reference sequence). The CDR3 loop spans 13 amino acids. Trimming left V 2 bases short and J 3 bases short, with 5 bases between.

The chain uses TRBV5-1 and TRBJ2-7, with D perhaps matching TRBD1 or TRBD2 (5 bases each). V lost 2 bases, J lost 4 bases, and 16 bases lay in between. Germline loops: CDR1 SGHRS, CDR2 YFSETQ. CDR3 size: 15 residues. The CDR3 coding sequence is TGCGCCAGCAGCTTTTCGACCGAGGGGCCTTACGAGCAGTACTTC. Translation: CASSFSTEGPYEQYF.

V is TRBV27 and J is TRBJ1-5, with 8 bases that match TRBD1. V lost 3 bases and J lost 0; bases outside the gene matches: 10. The CDR3 is 18 residues long. The germline V gene has CDR1 MNHEY and CDR2 SMNVEV (reference sequence). The CDR3 is CASSFRAPDRDSNQPQHF. DNA of the CDR3: TGTGCCAGCAGTTTCCGGGCCCCGGACAGGGATAGCAATCAGCCCCAGCATTTT.

This rearrangement joins TRBV27 to TRBJ2-7, with 9 bases that match TRBD1. V gave up 6 bases and J gave up 6 bases; unmatched junction bases: 9. CDR3 length: 14 amino acids. Per germline, CDR1 MNHEY and CDR2 SMNVEV (reference sequence). The CDR3 DNA is TGTGCCAGCAGGACCGGGACAGGGTTGTTCGAGCAGTACTTC. Protein: CASRTGTGLFEQYF.